This passage covers 20 T cell receptor beta chains from one sample sequenced in a study of blood T cell repertoires in COVID-19. Clones were sequenced by immunoSEQ multiplex PCR, and TCRdb holds only the in-frame ones, with some missing. The data contain some 400,000 clones, 75% to 90% of them singletons. Specimen: PBMCs or T cells enriched from blood (not recorded which). The receptors were gathered from a man aged 25 to 40 who had recovered from COVID-19.

This clone was seen only once. V usage is TRBV27 and J usage is TRBJ1-2; D might be TRBD1 (6 bases). The CDR3 runs to 13 residues. CDR1 and CDR2 from the germline V gene are MNHEY and SMNVEV (reference sequence). V shed 6 bases and J shed 8 bases, with 16 bases lying between them. The CDR3 loop is CASSSGHNAGYTF. CDR3 DNA sequence: TGTGCCAGCAGCTCGGGACACAATGCCGGCTACACCTTC.

The rearrangement uses TRBV19 and TRBJ2-3, with 7 bases lining up with TRBD2. V shed 3 bases and J 1 base; nucleotides not matched to a gene: 4. Per germline, CDR1 LNHDA and CDR2 SQIVND (reference sequence). The CDR3 totals 15 residues. CDR3 in amino acids: CASSILAARTDTQYF. The CDR3 region has the DNA TGTGCCAGTAGTATTCTAGCGGCTCGCACAGATACGCAGTATTTT.

In regard to this clone: The sample holds other DNA sequences that translate to the same CDR3. The chain carries TRBV5-4 and TRBJ2-1; 11 nucleotides agree with TRBD2. Per germline, CDR1 SGHNT and CDR2 YYREEE (reference sequence). The CDR3 loop spans 15 amino acids. Germline trimming cut 5 bases from V and 4 bases from J; bases unmatched to any gene: 5. The CDR3 DNA is TGTGCCAGCAGTCTTACTAGCGGGAGTTACAATGAGCAGTTCTTC. Translation gives CASSLTSGSYNEQFF.

The chain employs TRBV6-5 and TRBJ1-5; maybe TRBD1 (6 bases). Germline-derived CDR1 and CDR2 are MNHEY and SVGAGI. The V end was cut by 0 bases, the J end by 6 bases, with 9 bases between. This CDR3 region has 14 residues. DNA of the CDR3: TGTGCCAGCAGTTACTCGGGGGGGGCTCAGCCCCAGCATTTT. Protein product: CASSYSGGAQPQHF.

There are a few counts of this clone. The chain recombines TRBV24-1 with TRBJ2-1, with unresolved D. The CDR3 is 16 amino acids. V lost 5 bases and J 0 bases, leaving 13 bases between the germline ends. Per the germline V gene, CDR1 is KGHDR and CDR2 is SFDVKD. The CDR3 nucleotides read TGTGCCACCAGTGGATCCTCTAGTTACTCCTACAATGAGCAGTTCTTC. Translated, it gives CATSGSSSYSYNEQFF.

The chain combines TRBV9 with TRBJ1-1; no clear D. This CDR3 contains 16 residues. Per germline, CDR1 SGDLS and CDR2 YYNGEE. V was clipped by 3 bases and J by 4 bases, with 19 bases between them. The CDR3 coding sequence is TGTGCCAGCAGCGGACGGGATTATAATGAGGGCACTGAAGCTTTCTTT. This codes for CASSGRDYNEGTEAFF.

The chain combines TRBV5-4 with TRBJ1-3, with a possible D match to TRBD1 (5 bases). This CDR3 is built from 15 residues. The V end lost 4 bases, the J end lost 4 bases, and 15 bases lay between the germline ends. Germline V gene data show CDR1 as SGHNT and CDR2 as YYREEE (reference sequence). CDR3 nucleotides: TGTGCCAGCAGCACGATAGGGGCCGTAGGAAACACCATATATTTT. Protein sequence: CASSTIGAVGNTIYF.

The chain has TRBV3-1 (or the pseudogene TRBV3-2) and TRBJ1-3; no firm D call. This CDR3 region has 15 residues. Germline V gene sequence: CDR1 LGHDT, CDR2 YNNKEL (reference sequence). Deletions cut 0 bases from V and 0 bases from J, with 6 bases between. CDR3 DNA sequence: TGTGCCAGCAGCCAAGAGGAGAGCTCTGGAAACACCATATATTTT. It encodes CASSQEESSGNTIYF.

The chain is built from TRBV5-6 and TRBJ1-2; possible D gene TRBD1, 6 bases. Trimming removed 4 bases from V and 1 base from J, with 11 bases in between. Germline loops: CDR1 SGHDT, CDR2 YYEEEE. This CDR3 region has 14 residues. This CDR3 reads CASSPRGINYGYTF. In DNA, the CDR3 is TGTGCCAGCAGCCCCAGGGGTATTAACTATGGCTACACCTTC.

This clone occurred once. This specimen includes other DNA sequences encoding the same CDR3. The chain has TRBV5-1 and TRBJ1-4; weak D call: TRBD1 (5 bases). Germline CDR1 and CDR2: SGHRS and YFSETQ. Trimming took off 2 bases at V and 8 bases at J, with 13 bases between the two ends. CDR3 length: 14 residues. CDR3 region: CASSLGQGGEKLFF. The DNA for the CDR3 is TGCGCCAGCAGCTTAGGGCAGGGAGGCGAAAAACTGTTTTTT.

The genes are TRBV9 and TRBJ2-2, with 8 bases that match TRBD2. This CDR3 contains 16 residues. Looked up from germline, CDR1 is SGDLS and CDR2 is YYNGEE. V lost 5 bases to trimming and J lost 2 bases; unmatched junction nucleotides: 8. The DNA of the CDR3 is TGTGCCAGCAGTGGGAGGCTAGCGGGTAACACCGGGGAGCTGTTTTTT. Protein: CASSGRLAGNTGELFF.

This clone was detected only once. CDR3 sequence (DNA): TGTGCCAGCAGCCAAGGTCGGGACAGGCCGAACTATGGCTACACCTTC. Translation: CASSQGRDRPNYGYTF. The rearrangement joins TRBV3-1 (or the pseudogene TRBV3-2) to TRBJ1-2, with 8 nucleotides matching TRBD1. The length of the CDR3 is 16 residues. The germline V gene encodes CDR1 LGHDT and CDR2 YNNKEL (reference sequence). Losses at the gene ends were 1 base for V and 2 bases for J; bases not matched to a gene: 6.

The rearrangement joins TRBV2 to TRBJ2-1, with no clear D. CDR1 is SNHLY, CDR2 FYNNEI, per germline. CDR3 length: 11 residues. The V end lost 8 bases, the J end lost 6 bases, and 8 bases lay between the germline ends. The CDR3, as DNA: TGTGCCAGCGCGCTAATCAATGAGCAGTTCTTC. This sequence encodes CASALINEQFF.

Comment on this clone: Other DNA sequences in the same sample also yield this CDR3. The chain uses TRBV12-3 or TRBV12-4 and TRBJ2-7; TRBD1 matches 10 bases. The J segment lost 6 bases and the V segment lost 5 bases, leaving 4 bases of the junction unmatched. CDR3 length: 13 amino acids. CDR3 residues: CASSPRTGGEQYF. DNA of the CDR3: TGTGCCAGCAGTCCCCGGACAGGGGGCGAGCAGTACTTC.

The chain joins TRBV7-9 to TRBJ1-4; weak D call: TRBD1 (5 bases). Germline CDR1 reads SEHNR; CDR2 reads FQNEAQ (reference sequence). V shed 7 bases and J shed 11 bases, with 17 bases lying between them. The CDR3 is 13 amino acids. The DNA of the CDR3 is TGTGCCAGCACGCGAGGTGGGGAGGGGAAACTGTTTTTT. This gives the protein CASTRGGEGKLFF.

Details on this clone: Mismatch with germline at one junction end may stem from a read error. The chain employs TRBV7-7 and TRBJ2-1; TRBD1 aligns across 9 bases. Germline V CDR1 and CDR2: SSHAT, FNYEAQ (reference sequence). This CDR3 region has 15 residues. The CDR3 here is CASSQTGTGNNEQFF. In DNA, the CDR3 is TGTGCTAGCAGCCAAACCGGGACAGGGAACAATGAGCAGTTCTTC. The variable domain in full, completed from reference TRBV7-7 and TRBJ2-1, reads GAGVSQSPRYKVTKRGQDVTLRCDPISSHATLYWYQQALGQGPEFLTYFNYEAQPDKSGLPSDRFSAERPEGSISTLTIQRTEQRDSAMYRCASSQTGTGNNEQFFGPGTRLTVL.

The chain links TRBV5-1 to TRBJ1-1, with D uncertain. V shed 7 bases and J shed 6 bases, with 16 bases lying between them. The CDR3 consists of 13 residues. Germline V gene data show CDR1 as SGHRS and CDR2 as YFSETQ. CDR3 region: CASHRTGMAEAFF. The CDR3 DNA follows: TGCGCCAGCCATCGGACGGGGATGGCTGAAGCTTTCTTT.

The chain uses TRBV7-2 and TRBJ2-7, with 7 bases matching TRBD2. The length of the CDR3 is 15 residues. Trimming at V came to 3 bases and at J to 6 bases, leaving 11 bases not matched to a gene. Per the germline V gene, CDR1 is SGHTA and CDR2 is FQGNSA. The CDR3 bases are TGTGCCAGCAGCTTTGGCCTGGGGGGGACGCGCGAGCAGTACTTC. Amino acids: CASSFGLGGTREQYF.

This clone was recorded only once. DNA of the CDR3: TGTGCCAGCTCATGGGGACTAGCGGAACACAATGAGCAGTTCTTC. This codes for CASSWGLAEHNEQFF. The rearrangement links TRBV5-5 to TRBJ2-1; 11 nucleotides align to TRBD2. Trimming cost V 7 bases and J 5 bases; bases outside gene matches: 8. Germline-derived CDR1 and CDR2 are SGHKS and YYEKEE (reference sequence). CDR3 size: 15 residues.

The chain carries TRBV6-6 and TRBJ1-5, with D uncertain. This CDR3 region has 13 residues. CDR1 and CDR2 from the germline V gene are MNHNY and SVGAGI (reference sequence). V gave up 6 bases and J gave up 9 bases, with 15 bases separating them. The DNA of the CDR3 is TGTGCCAGCAGCCCACGAGGTTATGGGCCCCAGCATTTT. Its protein is CASSPRGYGPQHF.